The 6 T cell receptor beta chains below come from one sample, sequenced in a study of cytomegalovirus exposure and HLA in healthy donors. 60 Vbeta and 13 Jbeta primers were used in PCR. Clones were read by immunoSEQ multiplex PCR, and TCRdb kept only the in-frame ones, dropping some. Found here are 150,000 to 200,000 clones, 75% of them singletons; the top ten hold over 9%. Source material: PBMCs. Receptor source: a man in his late teens or twenties in good health and CMV-seropositive.

V gene TRBV7-2 combines with J gene TRBJ2-5; D gene ambiguous. The V gene's germline CDR1 is SGHTA and CDR2 FQGNSA. V gave up 9 bases and J gave up 5 bases, with 10 bases separating them. The CDR3 runs to 11 residues. The CDR3: CASQWAETQYF. The CDR3 nucleotides are TGTGCCAGTCAATGGGCCGAGACCCAGTACTTC.

The table lists this clone with a few counts. J is TRBJ1-1 and V is TRBV18; tentatively, D is TRBD1 (5 bases). The germline V gene has CDR1 KGHSH and CDR2 LQKENI. The V end was cut by 5 bases, the J end by 1 base, with 11 bases between. The CDR3 sequence is 14 residues long. The CDR3 nucleotides read TGTGCCAGCTCAGCAGGGCGAGGGAACACTGAAGCTTTCTTT. This codes for CASSAGRGNTEAFF.

In this sample, this clone turned up a few times. The V call is TRBV5-6, the J call TRBJ2-7, with D hard to call. The germline V and J ends were trimmed by 4 bases and 2 bases, with 10 bases remaining between them. CDR1 is SGHDT and CDR2 is YYEEEE in the germline V gene. This CDR3 has 13 residues. CDR3 DNA sequence: TGTGCCAGCAGCACGACACCGGCCTACGAGCAGTACTTC. Amino acid sequence: CASSTTPAYEQYF.

This clone was picked up a small number of times. At the DNA level, this CDR3 is encoded by other sequences in the same sample as well. V gene TRBV27 combines with J gene TRBJ2-3; D is possibly TRBD2 (6 bases). The V gene lost 4 bases and the J gene lost 6 bases, with 8 bases spanning the gap. The CDR3 loop spans 12 amino acids. The germline CDR1 and CDR2 sequences are MNHEY and SMNVEV (reference sequence). The CDR3 DNA is TGTGCCAGCAGTTCCCGGGGGGATACGCAGTATTTT. Protein: CASSSRGDTQYF.

This clone was detected only once. V gene TRBV7-2 combines with J gene TRBJ2-1; 10 bases line up with TRBD2. Germline V gene sequence: CDR1 SGHTA, CDR2 FQGNSA. The CDR3 covers 15 residues. J was trimmed by 8 bases and V by 3 bases; bases with no gene match: 7. The CDR3 sequence: CASSLLAGVSYEQFF. CDR3 nucleotide sequence: TGTGCCAGCAGCTTGCTAGCGGGAGTAAGTTATGAGCAGTTCTTC.

The V gene is TRBV29-1, the J gene TRBJ1-1, with 8 bases aligning to TRBD1. The germline gives CDR1 SQVTM, CDR2 ANQGSEA. The CDR3 spans 12 residues. The junction had 0 bases not matched to a gene; V was cut back by 5 bases and J by 1 base. The CDR3: CSVQGANTEAFF. DNA of the CDR3: TGCAGCGTTCAGGGGGCGAACACTGAAGCTTTCTTT.